These 19 T cell receptor beta chains were sequenced from one sample in a study of blood T cell repertoires in COVID-19. Sequencing used immunoSEQ multiplex PCR; TCRdb keeps in-frame clones, though not all of them. The sample records about 430,000 clones, 88% being singletons. Specimen: PBMCs or T cells enriched from blood (not recorded which). The receptors originated from a woman aged 18 to 35 who had been exposed to COVID-19.

V and J are TRBV28 and TRBJ2-3, with D maybe TRBD2 (7 bases). Germline values: CDR1 MDHEN, CDR2 SYDVKM. The CDR3 is 14 amino acids. The V gene lost 6 bases and the J gene lost 2 bases, with 12 bases spanning the gap. The CDR3 sequence: CASRGGQFTDTQYF. The CDR3 DNA follows: TGTGCCAGCAGGGGGGGGCAATTCACAGATACGCAGTATTTT.

The chain has TRBV19 and TRBJ2-7, with a weak D call TRBD1 (5 bases). V was clipped by 3 bases and J by 0 bases, with 12 bases between them. This CDR3 contains 15 residues. Germline CDR1 reads LNHDA; CDR2 reads SQIVND (reference sequence). The CDR3 DNA is TGTGCCAGTAGTATTGCGGCAGGGATCTCCTACGAGCAGTACTTC. Translated: CASSIAAGISYEQYF.

This sequence joins TRBV18 and TRBJ2-7; no clear D gene. The CDR3 has 14 amino acids. The germline V gene encodes CDR1 KGHSH and CDR2 LQKENI. V gave up 1 base and J gave up 5 bases, with 12 bases separating them. The CDR3 DNA sequence: TGTGCCAGCTCACCACAGTCGTCTTACAACGAGCAGTACTTC. Residues: CASSPQSSYNEQYF.

The chain combines TRBV25-1 with TRBJ1-6; D might be TRBD1 (5 bases). Germline CDR1 is MGHDK and CDR2 is SYGVNS. This CDR3 is built from 15 residues. The V end lost 5 bases, the J end lost 4 bases, and 12 bases lay between the germline ends. As DNA, the CDR3 is TGTGCCAGCAGTAAGGACACGAGGTATAATTCACCCCTCCACTTT. Translating gives CASSKDTRYNSPLHF.

This clone was recorded a few times. This chain connects TRBV19 to TRBJ2-2; no clear D. Deletions cut 9 bases from V and 3 bases from J, with 11 bases between. Germline V gene data show CDR1 as LNHDA and CDR2 as SQIVND (reference sequence). The CDR3 extends over 13 amino acids. CDR3 sequence: CASVFRDTGELFF. CDR3 coding DNA: TGTGCCAGCGTCTTCCGGGACACCGGGGAGCTGTTTTTT.

This chain links TRBV5-1 with TRBJ1-4, with D tentatively TRBD1 (6 bases). The CDR3 sequence is 15 residues long. CDR1 and CDR2 from the germline V gene are SGHRS and YFSETQ. V gave up 0 bases and J gave up 8 bases, with 14 bases separating them. CDR3 nucleotides: TGCGCCAGCAGCTTGGTCCCAGGGGTTCAGGAAAAACTGTTTTTT. The encoded protein is CASSLVPGVQEKLFF.

CDR3 sequence (DNA): TGCGCCAGCAGCTTCCGACAGGGCGGGCCTAATGAAAAACTGTTTTTT. Its translation: CASSFRQGGPNEKLFF. The genes are TRBV5-1 and TRBJ1-4, with TRBD1 matching 7 bases. The CDR3 has 16 residues. Germline trimming cut 2 bases from V and 3 bases from J; bases unmatched to any gene: 7. Per the germline V gene, CDR1 is SGHRS and CDR2 is YFSETQ.

This clone was detected a few times. V gene TRBV5-1 combines with J gene TRBJ1-1; a possible D gene is TRBD1 (6 bases). The CDR3 is made up of 15 amino acids. Germline CDR1 and CDR2: SGHRS and YFSETQ. Trimming took off 3 bases at V and 2 bases at J, with 14 bases between the two ends. DNA for the CDR3: TGCGCCAGCAGCTACGCCGGGACAACCAACACTGAAGCTTTCTTT. Protein: CASSYAGTTNTEAFF.

The chain links TRBV5-6 to TRBJ2-7; 10 bases are a match to TRBD1. Germline-derived CDR1 and CDR2 are SGHDT and YYEEEE. Germline trimming cut 4 bases from V and 4 bases from J; bases unmatched to any gene: 8. The CDR3 runs 15 residues. Written as DNA, the CDR3 is TGTGCCAGCAGCCTTCCGGGACAGGGGATTTACGAGCAGTACTTC. It specifies CASSLPGQGIYEQYF.

This clone was seen only once. The rearrangement links TRBV28 to TRBJ1-1; D is unclear. The CDR3 sequence is 17 residues long. Trimming removed 2 bases from V and 0 bases from J, with 16 bases in between. The V gene's germline CDR1 is MDHEN and CDR2 SYDVKM. In DNA, the CDR3 is TGTGCCAGCAGTTTAGTGGCTGAATTTTTTATGAACACTGAAGCTTTCTTT. Translation gives CASSLVAEFFMNTEAFF. The full variable domain, its missing parts supplied by reference TRBV28 and TRBJ1-1, is DVKVTQSSRYLVKRTGEKVFLECVQDMDHENMFWYRQDPGLGLRLIYFSYDVKMKEKGDIPEGYSVSREKKERFSLILESASTNQTSMYLCASSLVAEFFMNTEAFFGQGTRLTVV.

This sequence joins TRBV19 and TRBJ1-2; 8 bases are a match to TRBD1. CDR1 is LNHDA and CDR2 is SQIVND in the germline V gene (reference sequence). This CDR3 comprises 15 residues. V lost 1 base, J lost 6 bases, and 7 bases stayed unmatched. CDR3 sequence (DNA): TGTGCCAGTAGTATAGGGCAGGGGGCGCTTGATGGCTACACCTTC. Its protein is CASSIGQGALDGYTF.

CDR3 in amino acids: CASSLQVRSYNEQFF. CDR3 bases: TGTGCCAGCAGTTTGCAGGTCAGGTCCTACAATGAGCAGTTCTTC. The rearrangement uses TRBV28 and TRBJ2-1; D is uncertain. Trimming stripped 3 bases from V and 1 base from J, with 10 bases between. The CDR3 covers 15 residues. Germline V gene sequence: CDR1 MDHEN, CDR2 SYDVKM.

This chain connects TRBV29-1 to TRBJ1-1; no definite D call. This CDR3 is built from 9 residues. CDR1 is SQVTM, CDR2 ANQGSEA, per germline. Trimming took off 4 bases at V and 8 bases at J, with 5 bases between the two ends. DNA for the CDR3: TGCAGCGTTGCGGGGGAAGCTTTCTTT. Its translation is CSVAGEAFF. Looking up the rest from reference TRBV29-1 and TRBJ1-1 gives the full variable domain: SAVISQKPSRDICQRGTSLTIQCQVDSQVTMMFWYRQQPGQSLTLIATANQGSEATYESGFVIDKFPISRPNLTFSTLTVSNMSPEDSSIYLCSVAGEAFFGQGTRLTVV.

The chain combines TRBV5-6 with TRBJ2-3, with D possibly being TRBD1 (5 bases). There are 16 residues in the CDR3. V shed 0 bases and J shed 0 bases, with 11 bases lying between them. Germline V gives CDR1 SGHDT, CDR2 YYEEEE. CDR3 nucleotide sequence: TGTGCCAGCAGCTTGGAAGGACATACTAGCACAGATACGCAGTATTTT. Encoded protein: CASSLEGHTSTDTQYF.

V gene TRBV7-9 combines with J gene TRBJ1-2; no clear D gene. Per the germline V gene, CDR1 is SEHNR and CDR2 is FQNEAQ (reference sequence). V was pared by 0 bases and J by 4 bases, with 9 bases between. The CDR3 length is 14 residues. CDR3 nucleotides: TGTGCCAGCAGCTTAGCCGAGGAGACCTATGGCTACACCTTC. Protein product: CASSLAEETYGYTF.

The gene calls are TRBV6-5 and TRBJ2-5; TRBD2 matches 8 bases. CDR3 length: 15 residues. Per the germline V gene, CDR1 is MNHEY and CDR2 is SVGAGI. J gave up 6 bases and V 6 bases, and 12 bases lay outside the gene matches. CDR3: CASRSPGTSSKTQYF. The CDR3 DNA reads as TGTGCCAGCAGGAGTCCCGGGACTAGTTCTAAGACCCAGTACTTC.

V and J are TRBV5-6 and TRBJ1-1; D is unclear. Trimming took off 0 bases at V and 0 bases at J, with 6 bases between the two ends. The germline V gene has CDR1 SGHDT and CDR2 YYEEEE. The CDR3 totals 14 residues. The CDR3 bases are TGTGCCAGCAGCTTGGGGAGTATGAACACTGAAGCTTTCTTT. This codes for CASSLGSMNTEAFF.

This clone has just one count. V is TRBV2 and J is TRBJ2-1, with 9 bases identical to TRBD1. The junction had 10 bases not matched to a gene; V was cut back by 6 bases and J by 4 bases. This CDR3 region has 16 residues. Germline loops: CDR1 SNHLY, CDR2 FYNNEI. CDR3 protein: CASRKSGQGGYNEQFF. CDR3 bases: TGTGCCAGCAGAAAATCGGGACAGGGCGGGTACAATGAGCAGTTCTTC.

The chain links TRBV6-5 to TRBJ1-2; D call uncertain. CDR1 MNHEY and CDR2 SVGAGI come from the germline V gene. The CDR3 has 15 amino acids. V was pared by 7 bases and J by 0 bases, with 15 bases between. The CDR3, as DNA: TGTGCCAGCACTCCCTCAGCGGGGTCTAACTATGGCTACACCTTC. It codes for CASTPSAGSNYGYTF.